The text below deals with one T cell receptor (beta chain). Its antigen remains unidentified. Base qualities are not recorded, but no much larger clone differs from it by a single base. The sample belongs to a study of cytomegalovirus exposure and HLA in healthy donors (dated by TCRdb to about 2017). Regarding the study in general: In an earlier analysis of roughly 500 of the donors, about 270 Gb of sequence data and some 120 million unique TCR beta sequences from about 179 million T cells were reported. The study combined high-throughput TCR immunosequencing, statistical association of individual TCRs with disease status, and machine learning to predict cytomegalovirus infection status. Alongside the repertoire data, information on donor age, sex, ethnicity and CMV serostatus was compiled. All discovery cohort repertoires had been generated using a single sequencing platform. About 280 gigabases of sequencing data and 70 million to 85 million unique TCR sequences were included in an early release covering around 600 HLA-typed donors. To decide whether each TCR beta V gene segment behaved as functional or pseudogenic, an earlier analysis of some 540 of the donors relied on high-throughput TCR beta sequencing. The genetic ancestry cluster associated with self-reported Caucasian donors included around four fifths of the 398 genotyped donors. Typing coverage differed by locus: A, B, C, DRB1 and DQB1 were typed in about 629-640 donors, DQA1 in about 500, DPA1 in 600 to 610, and DPB1 in roughly 450. Both class I and class II loci were covered by HLA typing, at four-digit resolution. Among 398 genotyped donors of the cohort, an average of around 220,000 unique TCR beta nucleotide sequences was sequenced per donor, of which 15% to 20% were non-productive. A later analysis re-examined previously published TCR beta repertoires from hundreds of donors and added high-resolution HLA genotyping to investigate patterns of TCR occurrence. The study profiled the T cell repertoires of about 640 subjects by immunosequencing and related them to cytomegalovirus serostatus. In the later analysis, no new phenotypic data were used to find candidate immune exposures; instead, reliance was placed on TCR beta sequences and their occurrence across donors. In a later genetic analysis, genome-wide SNP genotypes for about 65% of the roughly 670 donors were used, and that subset was treated as a discovery cohort. A separate validation cohort of over a hundred different subjects was used in addition to the approximately 610-subject first cohort. A few DR-DQ haplotypes were treated as single units for association and clustering because of strong linkage in the cohort. The aim of the study was to test whether cataloging public T cell receptors could identify signatures of past pathogen exposure. Broad study findings and their caveats: When HLA alleles, especially DR and DQ, strongly co-occurred, attributing TCR associations to individual alleles was difficult. In the study, 150 to 200 TCR beta chains were listed as associated with cytomegalovirus. Linkage disequilibrium might explain the correlated functional status among segregating V segments, but an unknown experimental factor could not be excluded. Specific HLA alleles were associated with 15,000 to 20,000 TCR beta sequences at a false discovery rate of 0.05 in a later analysis. Because HLA typing was unavailable for some donors at each locus, only the typed subset was used in association tests. Several of the top co-occurrence clusters appeared to be linked to parvovirus B19, influenza, CMV and Epstein-Barr virus, according to a later analysis. In this cohort, only TCR beta chains were sequenced, and detectable features were limited by the absence of alpha or paired-chain data. According to the authors, the approach could potentially be generalized to other disease states and immunological phenotypes. Roughly uniform sequencing depth across donors was assumed in presence/absence analyses, although this assumption may not hold. Because counts were too low, about 15 rarely observed V segments, including chromosome 9 orphons, were left out of the earlier analysis of about 500 of the donors. According to a later analysis, most CMV-associated TCR beta chains appeared to be HLA-restricted, and the HLA associations seemed to be driven largely by CMV exposure. In a later analysis, TCR association rates were found to vary across HLA loci, with the most associated TCRs seen for DRB1 alleles and the fewest for HLA-C alleles. A later genetic analysis reported fewer N-insertions in productive TCRs among donors in an Asian-associated ancestry cluster than the approximately 700-donor mean. In vitro tests confirmed that three of the cytomegalovirus-associated TCR beta chains recognize cytomegalovirus antigens. A cluster of highly shared sequence variants was judged likely to represent a technical artifact of the sequencing pipeline. A later analysis found that HLA-associated TCR beta chains were more clonally expanded and had lower generation probabilities than equally common non-associated chains. A further reported finding was that TCR beta sequences accurately predicted the HLA-A and HLA-B alleles for most subjects in the first cohort. An association between a missense DCLRE1C variant and V-gene and J-gene trimming of TCR beta chains was found in a later genetic analysis and replicated in an independent cohort. In an earlier analysis of 450 to 750 of the donors, most TCR beta V segments appeared in productive rearrangements about 90% or about 30% of the time, broadly matching IMGT annotations. Cytomegalovirus status was reported to be diagnosed by the classifier with high specificity and sensitivity in both the original and validation cohorts. Most TCR sequences were seen in very few donors, while some public TCRs were found in many individuals. CMV serostatus was the only immune exposure information available for the cohort.

The library was built by means of the immunoSEQ multiplex PCR assay. For the multiplex PCR, a mixture combining 60 forward primers for TCR Vbeta segments and 13 reverse primers for TCR Jbeta segments was used. Amplification of the CDR3 region of rearranged TCR beta genes was performed with a multiplex PCR assay on genomic DNA. The Illumina HiSeq System was used to sequence the amplified TCR beta libraries as 87-base-pair reads. Per the authors' processing: A later analysis tallied roughly 76 million unique TCR beta chains across the 660 or so repertoires, and approximately 11 million of those chains were shared by two or more donors. To remove PCR and sequencing errors, raw reads were error-corrected and collapsed into unique sequences using a nearest-neighbor algorithm that merged closely related sequences. To assign V, D and J gene segments, CDR3 sequences were aligned to IMGT reference sequences. For a sequence to be retained, at least a six-nucleotide match to both a V gene segment and a J gene segment was required. A rearrangement was called productive if the CDR3 had no stop codons and remained in frame with V and J, and every other rearrangement was called non-productive. CDR3 was defined by IMGT convention, running from the second conserved V-encoded cysteine to the conserved J-encoded phenylalanine. In an earlier analysis of 550 to 650 of the donors, sequences lacking an unambiguous match to a single V gene segment were excluded. In an earlier analysis of more than 500 of the donors, a V segment was called functional when productive rearrangements were above 56.7%, and segregating when the standard deviation between donors exceeded 5%. A statistical classification framework was developed to diagnose cytomegalovirus status using the catalog of TCR beta chain sequences. V and J gene assignment, in a later analysis, came from comparing TCR nucleotide sequences with IMGT/GENE-DB human TR gene sequences. In a later analysis, CDR3 sequences and most-parsimonious VDJ recombination scenarios were assigned using the TCRdist pipeline. In a later analysis, each TCR beta chain was defined by its CDR3 amino acid sequence together with its V-gene family, and reads lacking a unique V-gene family were excluded. To address suspected cross-contamination and a sequencing artifact, a later analysis removed around 590 highly shared, low-generation-probability nucleotide sequences. In a later analysis, a clonal expansion index was calculated for each public chain from normalized within-repertoire ranks of inferred template counts. Generation probabilities in a later analysis came from a VDJ recombination model fitted to out-of-frame rearrangements, and those results were checked against IGoR. A later analysis scored TCR-TCR, TCR-HLA and TCR-CMV co-occurrence with hypergeometric tests, applying a repertoire-size bias correction to TCR pairs. False discovery rates were estimated in a later analysis by permuting HLA or CMV assignments 20 times. In a later analysis, co-occurring TCRs were grouped using DBSCAN, and TCRdist sequence similarity was added for clustering within HLA-allele-positive subsets. Co-occurrence clustering excluded repertoires with fewer than 30,000 or more than 120,000 public chains, plus five with anomalous nucleotide sharing. TCRdb re-hosts the immuneACCESS table, in-frame sequences only. Its copies lack some clones; in the studies checked, an unresolved V gene accounts for under half of them, and the cause for the rest is not known. V and J calls and clone size are as listed in that table; D and trimming were resolved from the DNA. The sample table holds 200,000 to 250,000 clones, of which 70% to 80% were seen once. Approximately 1.9% of the sample is in the top ten clones.

The cohort consisted of hundreds of healthy bone marrow donors. At the time of sampling, every cohort member was nominally healthy, though immune exposures that went unrecorded were likely present. The donor tested CMV seronegative, placing the donor among the 350 or so seronegative members of the cohort. Each donor provided a peripheral blood sample, and peripheral blood mononuclear cells were used for TCR beta sequencing. Genomic DNA was extracted from the blood cell samples with the Qiagen DNeasy Blood Extraction Kit. The sequence was obtained from a young woman in good health and CMV-seronegative. The sample taken for sequencing was PBMCs.

The sequence in DNA is TGTGCCAGCAGGTCCGGGGGGAGGACAGGGGTGGGCGAGCAGTACTTC. This translates into CASRSGGRTGVGEQYF. The sequence is built from TRBV5-5 and TRBJ2-7; 9 nucleotides in the junction match TRBD1. The germline V gene (reference sequence) gives CDR1 as SGHKS and CDR2 as YYEKEE. From V the trimming removes 5 bases and from J it removes 6 bases, while the gene matches leave 15 bases of the junction unaccounted for. The CDR3 contains 16 residues, cysteine and phenylalanine counted. The CDR3 DNA has 48 bases and is translated from base 1.